The clone carrying this T cell receptor beta chain has a handful of counts. What it binds is not known. V was shortened by 4 bases and J by 8 bases, with 14 bases between the two germline ends. Per germline, CDR1 SGHDN and CDR2 FVKESK. There are 13 residues in the CDR3. This sample was included in a study of shared clonotypes between healthy human individuals. The study, taken as a whole, reports: Non-shared clonotypes displayed generation probabilities falling below those of clonotypes present in all four donors.

Memory CD4+ cells were the fraction left after CD45RA+ naive selection. Assay: immunoSEQ multiplex PCR; the TCRdb copy retains only in-frame clones and omits some. This repertoire shows roughly 330,000 clones, about 74% found once; its top ten account for 9% to 12%. The TCR was taken from a man aged 30-40 years in good health. The chain combines TRBV14 with TRBJ1-2, with D possibly matching TRBD1 (6 bases). Sequencing was done on a sample of memory CD4+ T cells sorted from blood. This sample's subset: CD45RA-negative fraction. The CDR3 is CASSPKQGGGYTF. DNA for the CDR3: TGTGCCAGCAGCCCGAAACAGGGAGGGGGCTACACCTTC.